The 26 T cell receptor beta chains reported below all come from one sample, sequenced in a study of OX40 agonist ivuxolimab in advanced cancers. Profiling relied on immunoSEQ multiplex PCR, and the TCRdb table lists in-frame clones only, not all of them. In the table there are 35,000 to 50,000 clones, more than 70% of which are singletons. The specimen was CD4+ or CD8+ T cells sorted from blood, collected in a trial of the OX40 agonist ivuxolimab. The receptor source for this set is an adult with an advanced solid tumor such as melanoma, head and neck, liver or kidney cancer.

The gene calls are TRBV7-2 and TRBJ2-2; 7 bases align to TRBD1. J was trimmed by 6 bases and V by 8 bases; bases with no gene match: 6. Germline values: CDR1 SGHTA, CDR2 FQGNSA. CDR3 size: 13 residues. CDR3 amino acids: CASGIQGAGELFF. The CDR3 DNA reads TGTGCCAGCGGAATCCAGGGGGCCGGGGAGCTGTTTTTT.

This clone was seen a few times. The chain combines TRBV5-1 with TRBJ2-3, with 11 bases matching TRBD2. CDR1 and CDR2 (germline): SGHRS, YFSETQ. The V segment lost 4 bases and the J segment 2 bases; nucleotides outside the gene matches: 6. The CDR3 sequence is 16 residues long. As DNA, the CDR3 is TGCGCCAGCAGCATTAGCGGGAGGGCCGACACAGATACGCAGTATTTT. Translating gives CASSISGRADTDTQYF.

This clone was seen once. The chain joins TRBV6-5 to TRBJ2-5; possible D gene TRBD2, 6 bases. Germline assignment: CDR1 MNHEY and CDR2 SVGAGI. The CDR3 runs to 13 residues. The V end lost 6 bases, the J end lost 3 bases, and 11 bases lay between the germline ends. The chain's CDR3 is CASRRLVEETQYF. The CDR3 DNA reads TGTGCCAGCAGGCGACTAGTTGAAGAGACCCAGTACTTC.

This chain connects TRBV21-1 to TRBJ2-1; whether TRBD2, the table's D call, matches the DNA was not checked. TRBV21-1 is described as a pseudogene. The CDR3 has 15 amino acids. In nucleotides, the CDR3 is TGTGCCAGCGCCCGGCTAGCGGGAATCTACAATGAGCAGTTCTTC. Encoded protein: CASARLAGIYNEQFF.

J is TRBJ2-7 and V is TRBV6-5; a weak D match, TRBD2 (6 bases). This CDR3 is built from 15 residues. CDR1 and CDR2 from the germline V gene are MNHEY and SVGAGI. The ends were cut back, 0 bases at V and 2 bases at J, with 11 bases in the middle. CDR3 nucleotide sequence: TGTGCCAGCAGTTACTCGGGCGGGAACGCCTACGAGCAGTACTTC. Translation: CASSYSGGNAYEQYF.

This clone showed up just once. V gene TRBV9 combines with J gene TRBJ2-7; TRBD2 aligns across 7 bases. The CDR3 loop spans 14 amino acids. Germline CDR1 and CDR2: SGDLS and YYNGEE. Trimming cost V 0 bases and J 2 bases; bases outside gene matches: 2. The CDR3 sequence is CASSVGLAPYEQYF. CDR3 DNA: TGTGCCAGCAGCGTAGGACTAGCCCCCTACGAGCAGTACTTC.

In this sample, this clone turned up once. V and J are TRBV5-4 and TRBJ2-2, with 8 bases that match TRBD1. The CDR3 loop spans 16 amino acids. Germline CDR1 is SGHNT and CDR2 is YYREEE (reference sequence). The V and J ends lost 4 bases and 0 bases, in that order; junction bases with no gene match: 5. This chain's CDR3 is CASSDPGQANTGELFF. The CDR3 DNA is TGTGCCAGCAGCGACCCGGGACAGGCGAACACCGGGGAGCTGTTTTTT.

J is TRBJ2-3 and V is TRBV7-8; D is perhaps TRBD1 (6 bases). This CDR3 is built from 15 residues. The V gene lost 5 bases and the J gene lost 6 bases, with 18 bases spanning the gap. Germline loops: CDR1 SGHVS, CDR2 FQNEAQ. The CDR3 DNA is TGTGCCAGCAGCCCCCGGGACACCACATCGGATACGCAGTATTTT. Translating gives CASSPRDTTSDTQYF.

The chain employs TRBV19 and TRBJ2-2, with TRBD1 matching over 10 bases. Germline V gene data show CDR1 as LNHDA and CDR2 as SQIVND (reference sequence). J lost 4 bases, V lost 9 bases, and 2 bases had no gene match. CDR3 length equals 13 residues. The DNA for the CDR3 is TGTGCCAGCCGGGACAGGGGCACCGGGGAGCTGTTTTTT. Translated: CASRDRGTGELFF.

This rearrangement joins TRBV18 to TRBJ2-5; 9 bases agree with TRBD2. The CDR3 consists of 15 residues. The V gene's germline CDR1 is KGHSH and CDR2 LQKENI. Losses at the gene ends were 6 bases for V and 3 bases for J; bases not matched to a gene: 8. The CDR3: CASSPFAGGEETQYF. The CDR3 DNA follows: TGTGCCAGCTCGCCCTTTGCGGGAGGGGAAGAGACCCAGTACTTC.

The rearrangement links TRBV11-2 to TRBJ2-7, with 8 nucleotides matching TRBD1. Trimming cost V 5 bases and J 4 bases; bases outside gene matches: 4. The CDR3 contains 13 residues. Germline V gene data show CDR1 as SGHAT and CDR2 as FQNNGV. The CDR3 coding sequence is TGTGCCAGCAGCCGGGACAGGCCTTACGAGCAGTACTTC. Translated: CASSRDRPYEQYF. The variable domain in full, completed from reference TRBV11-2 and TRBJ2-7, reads EAGVAQSPRYKIIEKRQSVAFWCNPISGHATLYWYQQILGQGPKLLIQFQNNGVVDDSQLPKDRFSAERLKGVDSTLKIQPAKLEDSAVYLCASSRDRPYEQYFGPGTRLTVT.

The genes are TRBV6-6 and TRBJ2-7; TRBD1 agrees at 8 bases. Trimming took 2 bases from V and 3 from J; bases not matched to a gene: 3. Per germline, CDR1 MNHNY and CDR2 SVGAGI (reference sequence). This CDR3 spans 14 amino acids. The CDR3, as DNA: TGTGCCAGCAGTTACCAACAGGGGGGCTACGAGCAGTACTTC. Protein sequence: CASSYQQGGYEQYF.

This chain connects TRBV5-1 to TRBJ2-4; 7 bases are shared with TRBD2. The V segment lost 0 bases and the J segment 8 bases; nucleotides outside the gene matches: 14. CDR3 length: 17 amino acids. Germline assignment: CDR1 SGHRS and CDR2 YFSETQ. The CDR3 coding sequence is TGCGCCAGCAGCTTGGGGGTGACGGGAGGCCGTAGGGACATTCAGTACTTC. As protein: CASSLGVTGGRRDIQYF. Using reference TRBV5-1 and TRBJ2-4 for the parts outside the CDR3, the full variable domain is KAGVTQTPRYLIKTRGQQVTLSCSPISGHRSVSWYQQTPGQGLQFLFEYFSETQRNKGNFPGRFSGRQFSNSRSEMNVSTLELGDSALYLCASSLGVTGGRRDIQYFGAGTRLSVL.

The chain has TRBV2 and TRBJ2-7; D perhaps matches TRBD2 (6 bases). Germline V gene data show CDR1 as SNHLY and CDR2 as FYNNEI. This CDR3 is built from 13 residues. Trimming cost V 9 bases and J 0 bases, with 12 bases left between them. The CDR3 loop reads CASWDSYSYEQYF. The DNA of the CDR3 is TGTGCCAGTTGGGACTCCTACTCCTACGAGCAGTACTTC.

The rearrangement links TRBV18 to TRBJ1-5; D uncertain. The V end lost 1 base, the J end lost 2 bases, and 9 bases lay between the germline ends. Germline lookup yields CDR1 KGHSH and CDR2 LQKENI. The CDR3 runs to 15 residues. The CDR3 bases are TGTGCCAGCTCACCACAAGGTAATGGCAATCAGCCCCAGCATTTT. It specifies CASSPQGNGNQPQHF.

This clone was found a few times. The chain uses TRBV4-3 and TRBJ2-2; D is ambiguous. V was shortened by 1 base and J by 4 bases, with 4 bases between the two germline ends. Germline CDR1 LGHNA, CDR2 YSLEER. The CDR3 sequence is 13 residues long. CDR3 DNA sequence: TGCGCCAGCAGCCAAGTATTCACCGGGGAGCTGTTTTTT. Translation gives CASSQVFTGELFF.

CDR3 amino acids: CATSRDPRGLGEQYF. The CDR3 nucleotides read TGTGCCACCAGCAGAGATCCAAGGGGGCTGGGCGAGCAGTACTTC. The chain couples TRBV15 to TRBJ2-7, with 7 bases aligning to TRBD1. CDR3 length: 15 residues. The V gene's germline CDR1 is LNHNV and CDR2 YYDKDF (reference sequence). V was clipped by 0 bases and J by 6 bases; unmatched bases: 8.

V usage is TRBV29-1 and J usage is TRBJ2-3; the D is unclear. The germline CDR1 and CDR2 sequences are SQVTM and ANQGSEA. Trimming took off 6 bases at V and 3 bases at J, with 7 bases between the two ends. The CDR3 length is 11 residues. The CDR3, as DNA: TGCAGCGTCGCCCGGACAGATACGCAGTATTTT. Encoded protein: CSVARTDTQYF.

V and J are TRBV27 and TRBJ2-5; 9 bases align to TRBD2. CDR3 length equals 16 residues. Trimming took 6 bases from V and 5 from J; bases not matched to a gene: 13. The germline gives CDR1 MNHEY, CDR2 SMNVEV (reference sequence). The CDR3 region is CASRTKVAGVRETQYF. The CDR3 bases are TGTGCCAGCAGGACGAAGGTAGCGGGAGTAAGGGAGACCCAGTACTTC.

As DNA, the CDR3 is TGTGCCAGCAGCCGCCGCCTAGCGGGAGGGCCTCATACGCAGTATTTT. As protein: CASSRRLAGGPHTQYF. V gene TRBV7-2 combines with J gene TRBJ2-3; the match to TRBD2 covers 12 bases. Germline CDR1 is SGHTA and CDR2 is FQGNSA. The CDR3 consists of 16 residues. V lost 5 bases, J lost 7 bases, and 10 bases stayed unmatched.

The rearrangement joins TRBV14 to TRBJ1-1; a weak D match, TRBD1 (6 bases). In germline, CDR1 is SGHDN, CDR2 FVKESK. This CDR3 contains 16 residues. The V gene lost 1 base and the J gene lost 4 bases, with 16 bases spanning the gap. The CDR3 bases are TGTGCCAGCAGCCAAGTACGGGGGGCTCTCCGCACTGAAGCTTTCTTT. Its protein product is CASSQVRGALRTEAFF.

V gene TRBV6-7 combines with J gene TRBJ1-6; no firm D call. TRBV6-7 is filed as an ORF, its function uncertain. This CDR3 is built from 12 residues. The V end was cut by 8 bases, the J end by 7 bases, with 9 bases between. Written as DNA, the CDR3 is TGTGCCAGCTGGGCAGAAAATTCACCCCTCCACTTT. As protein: CASWAENSPLHF.

The CDR3: CASSSRTGTDTQYF. The DNA for the CDR3 is TGTGCCAGCAGCTCCCGGACAGGAACAGATACGCAGTATTTT. The rearrangement uses TRBV7-8 and TRBJ2-3; 7 bases line up with TRBD1. Germline CDR1 and CDR2: SGHVS and FQNEAQ. With 4 bases clipped from V and 3 bases from J, the junction kept 4 bases outside the gene matches. This CDR3 region has 14 residues.

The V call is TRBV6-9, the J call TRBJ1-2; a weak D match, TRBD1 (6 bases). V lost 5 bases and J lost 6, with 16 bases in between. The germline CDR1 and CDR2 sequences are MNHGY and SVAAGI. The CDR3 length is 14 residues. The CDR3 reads CASSPGQRRDGYTF. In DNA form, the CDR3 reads TGTGCCAGCAGTCCAGGACAGCGCAGGGATGGCTACACCTTC.

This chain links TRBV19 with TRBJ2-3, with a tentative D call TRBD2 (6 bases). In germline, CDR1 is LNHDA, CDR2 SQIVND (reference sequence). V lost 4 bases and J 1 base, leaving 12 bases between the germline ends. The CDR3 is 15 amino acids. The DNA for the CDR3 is TGTGCCAGTAGTAACCCCGGCGGGGGCACAGATACGCAGTATTTT. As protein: CASSNPGGGTDTQYF.

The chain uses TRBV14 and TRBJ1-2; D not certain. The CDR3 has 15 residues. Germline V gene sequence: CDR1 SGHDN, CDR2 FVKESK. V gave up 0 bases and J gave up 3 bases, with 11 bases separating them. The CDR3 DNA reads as TGTGCCAGCAGCCAAGATAGAGGCGGGTACTATGGCTACACCTTC. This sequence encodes CASSQDRGGYYGYTF.